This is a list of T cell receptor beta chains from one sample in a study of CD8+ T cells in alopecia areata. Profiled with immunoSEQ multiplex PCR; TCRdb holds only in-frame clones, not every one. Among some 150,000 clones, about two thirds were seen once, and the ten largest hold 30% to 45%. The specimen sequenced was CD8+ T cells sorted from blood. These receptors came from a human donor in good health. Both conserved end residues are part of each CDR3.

CDR3 protein: CASSVGSAFNEQFF
V gene: TRBV9
CDR3 length: 14
J gene: TRBJ2-1

CDR3 protein: CASSLQPDEQFF
V gene: TRBV5-4
CDR3 length: 12
J gene: TRBJ2-1

CDR3 protein: CAWRLAGSYEQYF
V gene: TRBV30
CDR3 length: 13
J gene: -

CDR3 protein: CSVPGGGQPNTGELFF
V gene: TRBV29-1
CDR3 length: 16
J gene: TRBJ2-2

CDR3 protein: CSVEGLRTEQYF
V gene: TRBV29-1
CDR3 length: 12
J gene: -

CDR3 protein: CASSVDGGSMEAFF
V gene: TRBV9
CDR3 length: 14
J gene: TRBJ1-1

CDR3 protein: CASSFIAPLGPSNTEAFF
V gene: TRBV5-6
CDR3 length: 18
J gene: TRBJ1-1

CDR3 protein: CASSEEVGGETQYF
V gene: TRBV25-1
CDR3 length: 14
J gene: TRBJ2-5

CDR3 protein: CASSSVVASGDLYNEQFF
V gene: TRBV10-1
CDR3 length: 18
J gene: TRBJ2-1

CDR3 protein: CASSLALRSDGANVLTF
V gene: TRBV27
CDR3 length: 17
J gene: TRBJ2-6

CDR3 protein: CASSHASDGNTGELFF
V gene: TRBV27
CDR3 length: 16
J gene: TRBJ2-2

CDR3 protein: CASSVGGAEQFF
V gene: TRBV9
CDR3 length: 12
J gene: TRBJ2-1

CDR3 protein: CSVDPLASYNEQFF
V gene: TRBV29-1
CDR3 length: 14
J gene: TRBJ2-1

CDR3 protein: CASNQAGELFF
V gene: TRBV5-1
CDR3 length: 11
J gene: TRBJ2-2

CDR3 protein: CASKQGNIQYF
V gene: TRBV7-8
CDR3 length: 11
J gene: TRBJ2-4

CDR3 protein: CASSQDLTGVKPQHF
V gene: TRBV4-1
CDR3 length: 15
J gene: TRBJ1-5

CDR3 protein: CASSQSAAYNEQFF
V gene: TRBV4-2
CDR3 length: 14
J gene: TRBJ2-1

CDR3 protein: CASSLTASGNEQFF
V gene: TRBV7-3
CDR3 length: 14
J gene: TRBJ2-1

CDR3 protein: CASSQEASQGSYTF
V gene: TRBV4-1
CDR3 length: 14
J gene: TRBJ1-2

CDR3 protein: CASSTRTSGKGGYNEQFF
V gene: TRBV7-9
CDR3 length: 18
J gene: TRBJ2-1

CDR3 protein: CSALGAGGVDEQFF
V gene: TRBV29-1
CDR3 length: 14
J gene: TRBJ2-1

CDR3 protein: CASNIQGLANNEQFF
V gene: TRBV11-2
CDR3 length: 15
J gene: TRBJ2-1

CDR3 protein: CASSNGLAGAETQYF
V gene: TRBV27
CDR3 length: 15
J gene: TRBJ2-5